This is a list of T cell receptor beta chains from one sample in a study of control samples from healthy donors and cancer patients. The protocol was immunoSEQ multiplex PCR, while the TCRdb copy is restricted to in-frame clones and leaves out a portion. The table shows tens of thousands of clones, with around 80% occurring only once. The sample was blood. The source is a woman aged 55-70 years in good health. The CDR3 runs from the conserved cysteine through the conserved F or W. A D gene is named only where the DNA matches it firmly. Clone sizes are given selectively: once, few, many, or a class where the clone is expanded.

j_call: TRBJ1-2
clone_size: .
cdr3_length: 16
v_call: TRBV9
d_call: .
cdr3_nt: TGTGCCAGCAGCGTAGTCCCCGGGACACTAAACTATGGCTACACCTTC
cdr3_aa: CASSVVPGTLNYGYTF

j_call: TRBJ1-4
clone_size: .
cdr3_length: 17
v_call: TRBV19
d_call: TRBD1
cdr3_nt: TGTGCCAGTAGACGTTGGGACAGCAAGAGGAATGGTGAAAAACTGTTTTTT
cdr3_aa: CASRRWDSKRNGEKLFF

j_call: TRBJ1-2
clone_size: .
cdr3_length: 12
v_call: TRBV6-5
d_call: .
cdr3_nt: TGTGCCAGCAGTTCGGGACACATTGGCTACACCTTC
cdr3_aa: CASSSGHIGYTF

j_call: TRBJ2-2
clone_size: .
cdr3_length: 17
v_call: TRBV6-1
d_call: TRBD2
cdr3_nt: TGTGCCAGCAGTGAAGCGGGACTAGCGGGGGGTACCGGGGAGCTGTTTTTT
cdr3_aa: CASSEAGLAGGTGELFF

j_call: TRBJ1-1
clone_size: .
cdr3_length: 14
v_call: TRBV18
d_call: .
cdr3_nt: TGTGCCAGCTCACCACTCCAAGGGGACACTGAAGCTTTCTTT
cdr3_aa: CASSPLQGDTEAFF

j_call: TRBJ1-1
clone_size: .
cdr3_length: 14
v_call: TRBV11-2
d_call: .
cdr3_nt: TGTGCCAGCAGCTTGGCCCAGGGAGGCACTGAAGCTTTCTTT
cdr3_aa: CASSLAQGGTEAFF

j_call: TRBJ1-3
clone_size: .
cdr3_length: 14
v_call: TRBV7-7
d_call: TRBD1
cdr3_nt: TGTGCTAGCAGCCCGACAGGGAGAGGAAACACCATATATTTT
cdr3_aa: CASSPTGRGNTIYF

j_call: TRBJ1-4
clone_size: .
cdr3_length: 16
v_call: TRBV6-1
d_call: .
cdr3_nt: TGTGCCAGCAGTGAAAGTCGGGGAACAGCTAATGAAAAACTGTTTTTT
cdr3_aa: CASSESRGTANEKLFF

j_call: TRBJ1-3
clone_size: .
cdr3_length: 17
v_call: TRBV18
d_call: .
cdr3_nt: TGTGCCAGCTCACGCTCCGCAAGGGCCAACGGGGGAAACACCATATATTTT
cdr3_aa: CASSRSARANGGNTIYF

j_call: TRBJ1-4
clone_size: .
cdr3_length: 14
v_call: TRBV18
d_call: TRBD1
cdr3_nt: TGTGCCAGCTCCCCCGGACAGGGAAATGAAAAACTGTTTTTT
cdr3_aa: CASSPGQGNEKLFF

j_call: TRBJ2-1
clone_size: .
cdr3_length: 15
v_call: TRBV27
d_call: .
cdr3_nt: TGTGCCAGCAGTTTGGGTCGATTCGCCTACAATGAGCAGTTCTTC
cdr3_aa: CASSLGRFAYNEQFF

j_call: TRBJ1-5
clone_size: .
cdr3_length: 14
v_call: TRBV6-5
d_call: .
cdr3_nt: TGTGCCAGCAGTTACGGCAGATACAATCAGCCCCAGCATTTT
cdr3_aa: CASSYGRYNQPQHF

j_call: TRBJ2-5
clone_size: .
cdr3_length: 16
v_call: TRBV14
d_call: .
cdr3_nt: TGTGCCAGCAGCCATCCGAGTGGGCTAGCGTCAGAGACCCAGTACTTC
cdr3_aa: CASSHPSGLASETQYF

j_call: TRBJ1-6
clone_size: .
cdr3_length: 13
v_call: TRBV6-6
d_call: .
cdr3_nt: TGTGCCAGCAGCCGGGAGGGAAATTCACCCCTCCACTTT
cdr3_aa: CASSREGNSPLHF

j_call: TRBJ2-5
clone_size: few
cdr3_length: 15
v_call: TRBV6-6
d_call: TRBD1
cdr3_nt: TGTGCCAGCAGCCGACCAGGGGGCCAAGGAGAGACCCAGTACTTC
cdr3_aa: CASSRPGGQGETQYF

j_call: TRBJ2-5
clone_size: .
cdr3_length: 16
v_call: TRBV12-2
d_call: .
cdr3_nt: TGTGCAAGTCGCTTAGCGATCCCTACGAGGCGGGAGACCCAGTACTTC
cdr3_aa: CASRLAIPTRRETQYF

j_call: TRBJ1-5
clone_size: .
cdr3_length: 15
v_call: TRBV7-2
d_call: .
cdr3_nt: TGTGCCAGCAGCTCCGGACAGCCGGGCGATCAACCCCAGCATTTT
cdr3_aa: CASSSGQPGDQPQHF

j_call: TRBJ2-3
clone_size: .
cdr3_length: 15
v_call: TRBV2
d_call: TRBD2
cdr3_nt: TGTGCCAGCAGTGTGCGGGAGGTGAACACAGATACGCAGTATTTT
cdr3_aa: CASSVREVNTDTQYF

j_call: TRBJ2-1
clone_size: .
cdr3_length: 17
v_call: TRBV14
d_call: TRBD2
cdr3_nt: TGTGCCAGCAGCCCCAGGTTCCGGGGACTAGGTGGGAATGAGCAGTTCTTC
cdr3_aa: CASSPRFRGLGGNEQFF

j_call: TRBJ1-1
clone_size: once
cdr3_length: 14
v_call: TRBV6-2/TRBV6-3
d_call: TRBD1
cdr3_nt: TGTGCCAGCAGTCTCGGGACAGGCCCCTTTGAAGCTTTCTTT
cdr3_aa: CASSLGTGPFEAFF

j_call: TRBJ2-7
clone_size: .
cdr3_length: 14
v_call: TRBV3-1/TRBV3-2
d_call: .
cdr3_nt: TGTGCCAGCAGCCGTCAGGGAGTCGCCTACGAGCAGTACTTC
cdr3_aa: CASSRQGVAYEQYF

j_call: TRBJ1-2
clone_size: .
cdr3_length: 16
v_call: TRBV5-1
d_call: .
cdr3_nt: TGCGCCAGCAGCCTAGGACGGGTGGGGGACCCTTATGGCTACACCTTC
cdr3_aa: CASSLGRVGDPYGYTF

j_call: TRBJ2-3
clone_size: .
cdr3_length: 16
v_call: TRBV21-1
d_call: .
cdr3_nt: .
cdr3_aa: CASNATVGGGTDTQYF

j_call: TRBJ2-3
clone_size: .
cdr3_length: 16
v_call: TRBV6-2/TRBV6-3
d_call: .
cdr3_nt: TGTGCCAGCAGTAGTCTCCTGGGGGTCGGCACAGATACGCAGTATTTT
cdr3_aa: CASSSLLGVGTDTQYF

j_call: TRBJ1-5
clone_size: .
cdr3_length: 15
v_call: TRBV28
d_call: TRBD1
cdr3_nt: TGTGCCAGCAGTCCGCCGGGACAGGGCCTTCAGCCCCAGCATTTT
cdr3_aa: CASSPPGQGLQPQHF

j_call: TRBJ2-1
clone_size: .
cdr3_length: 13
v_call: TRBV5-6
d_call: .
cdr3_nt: TGTGCCAGCAGCTTAGGTTTTAACAATGAGCAGTTCTTC
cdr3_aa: CASSLGFNNEQFF

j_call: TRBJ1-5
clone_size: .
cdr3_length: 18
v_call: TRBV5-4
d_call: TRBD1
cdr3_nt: TGTGCCAGCAGCTTGGCCGGCCAGGGGGAATTGAGCAATCAGCCCCAGCATTTT
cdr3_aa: CASSLAGQGELSNQPQHF

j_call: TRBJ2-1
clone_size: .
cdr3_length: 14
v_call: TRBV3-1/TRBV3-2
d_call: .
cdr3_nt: TGTGCCAGCAGCCAAGGAGCGGAAGACAATGAGCAGTTCTTC
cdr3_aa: CASSQGAEDNEQFF

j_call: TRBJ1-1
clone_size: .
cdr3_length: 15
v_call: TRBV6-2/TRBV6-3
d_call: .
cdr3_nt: TGTGCCAGCAGCCGCTGGGTGACTGGGAACACTGAAGCTTTCTTT
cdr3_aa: CASSRWVTGNTEAFF

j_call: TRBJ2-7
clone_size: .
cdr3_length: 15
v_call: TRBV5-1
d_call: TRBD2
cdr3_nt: TGCGCCAGCAGCTTGGTGTCTAGCGGGGACCACGAGCAGTACTTC
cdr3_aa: CASSLVSSGDHEQYF

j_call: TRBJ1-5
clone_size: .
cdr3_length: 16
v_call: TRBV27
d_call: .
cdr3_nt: TGTGCCAGCAGTTTATGGTCCGGGAGGAGCAATCAGCCCCAGCATTTT
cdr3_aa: CASSLWSGRSNQPQHF

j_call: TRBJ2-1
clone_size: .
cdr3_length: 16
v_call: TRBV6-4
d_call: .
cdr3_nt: TGTGCCAGCAGTGACTCGAGGGGGAGGACCTACAATGAGCAGTTCTTC
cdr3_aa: CASSDSRGRTYNEQFF

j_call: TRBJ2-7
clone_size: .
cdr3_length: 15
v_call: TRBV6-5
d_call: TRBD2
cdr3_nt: TGTGCCAGCAGGGATAGCGGGAGGACGTCATACGAGCAGTACTTC
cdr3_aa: CASRDSGRTSYEQYF

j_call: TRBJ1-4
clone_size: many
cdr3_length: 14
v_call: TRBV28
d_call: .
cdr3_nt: TGTGCCAGCAGGAATACGGGACTCAAAGAAAAACTGTTTTTT
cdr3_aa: CASRNTGLKEKLFF

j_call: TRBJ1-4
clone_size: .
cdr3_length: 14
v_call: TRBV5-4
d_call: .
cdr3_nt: TGTGCCAGCAGTGGCGATGGGGGTAATGAAAAACTGTTTTTT
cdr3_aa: CASSGDGGNEKLFF

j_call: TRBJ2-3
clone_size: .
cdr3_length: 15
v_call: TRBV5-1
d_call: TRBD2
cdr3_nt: TGCGCCAGCAGCCTCCTAGCGGGAGCGGTAGATACGCAGTATTTT
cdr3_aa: CASSLLAGAVDTQYF

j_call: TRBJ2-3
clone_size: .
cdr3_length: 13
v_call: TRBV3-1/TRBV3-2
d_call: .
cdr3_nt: TGTGCCAGCAGCCCTAACCGCGGCGATACGCAGTATTTT
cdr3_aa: CASSPNRGDTQYF

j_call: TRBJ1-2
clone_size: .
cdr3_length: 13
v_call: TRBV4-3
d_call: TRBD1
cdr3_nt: TGCGCCAGCAGCCCAGGGGGGGACTATGGCTACACCTTC
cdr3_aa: CASSPGGDYGYTF

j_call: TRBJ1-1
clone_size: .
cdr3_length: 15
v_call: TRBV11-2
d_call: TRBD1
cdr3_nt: TGTGCCAGCAGCTTAAATAGGGGGCAGGGTACTGAAGCTTTCTTT
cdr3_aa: CASSLNRGQGTEAFF

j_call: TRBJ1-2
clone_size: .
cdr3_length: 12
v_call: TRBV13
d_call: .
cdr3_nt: TGTGCCAGCAGCTTAGTTCTGTATGGCTACACCTTC
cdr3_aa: CASSLVLYGYTF

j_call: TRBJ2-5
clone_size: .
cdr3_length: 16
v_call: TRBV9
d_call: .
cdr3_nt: TGTGCCAGCAGCGTAGGGGGGCTGAGGGCCCAAGAGACCCAGTACTTC
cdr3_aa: CASSVGGLRAQETQYF

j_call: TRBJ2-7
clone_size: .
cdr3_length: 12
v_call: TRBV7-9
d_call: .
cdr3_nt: TGTGCCAGCAGCTCCGAGGCAATTGAGCAGTACTTC
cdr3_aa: CASSSEAIEQYF

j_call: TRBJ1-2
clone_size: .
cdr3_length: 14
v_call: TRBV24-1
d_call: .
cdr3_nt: TGTGCCACCAGTGATTCTTTCGTCAGCTATGGCTACACCTTC
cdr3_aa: CATSDSFVSYGYTF

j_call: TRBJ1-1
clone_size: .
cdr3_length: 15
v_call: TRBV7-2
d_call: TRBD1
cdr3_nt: TGTGCCAGCAGCTTAGGGGCGTACAGGGGCACTGAAGCTTTCTTT
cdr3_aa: CASSLGAYRGTEAFF

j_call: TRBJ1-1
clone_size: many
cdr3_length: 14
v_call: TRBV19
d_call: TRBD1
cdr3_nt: TGTGCCAGTAGTGACGGACAGGGGACCACTGAAGCTTTCTTT
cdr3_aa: CASSDGQGTTEAFF

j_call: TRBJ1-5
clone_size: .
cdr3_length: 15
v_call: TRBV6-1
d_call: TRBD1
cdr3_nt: TGTGCCAGCAGTGATAGGGACAGGGGCCTTCAGCCCCAGCATTTT
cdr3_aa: CASSDRDRGLQPQHF

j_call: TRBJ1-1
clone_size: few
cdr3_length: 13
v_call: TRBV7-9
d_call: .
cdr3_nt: TGTGCCAGCAGCCTTAAACAGGACACTGAAGCTTTCTTT
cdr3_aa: CASSLKQDTEAFF

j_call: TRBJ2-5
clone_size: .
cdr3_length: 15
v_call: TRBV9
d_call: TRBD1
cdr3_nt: TGTGCCAGCAGCGCTCGGACAGGGGGCTGGGAGACCCAGTACTTC
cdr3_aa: CASSARTGGWETQYF

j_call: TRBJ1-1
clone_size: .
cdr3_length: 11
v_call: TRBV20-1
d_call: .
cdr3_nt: TGCATCCTTGCGCGCAACACTGAAGCTTTCTTT
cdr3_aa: CILARNTEAFF

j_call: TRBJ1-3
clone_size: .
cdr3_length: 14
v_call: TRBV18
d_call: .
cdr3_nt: TGTGCCAGCTCACCCCTGGAGGCTGGAAACACCATATATTTT
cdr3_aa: CASSPLEAGNTIYF

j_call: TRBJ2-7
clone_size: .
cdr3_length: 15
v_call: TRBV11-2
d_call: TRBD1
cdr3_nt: TGTGCCAGCAGCTTCGGTCGACTCGACAGGGACGAGCAGTACTTC
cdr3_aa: CASSFGRLDRDEQYF

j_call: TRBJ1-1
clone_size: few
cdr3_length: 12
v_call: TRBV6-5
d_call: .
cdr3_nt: TGTGCCAGCAGCTATCTCATCACTGAAGCTTTCTTT
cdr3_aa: CASSYLITEAFF

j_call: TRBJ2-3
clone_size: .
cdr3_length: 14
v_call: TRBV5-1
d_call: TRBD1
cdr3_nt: TGCGCCAGCAGAATGGGACAGGATACAGATACGCAGTATTTT
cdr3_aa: CASRMGQDTDTQYF

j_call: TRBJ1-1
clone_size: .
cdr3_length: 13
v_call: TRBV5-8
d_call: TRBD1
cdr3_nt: TGTGCCAGCAGCTTGAGTGGGACAGCTGAAGCTTTCTTT
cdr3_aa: CASSLSGTAEAFF

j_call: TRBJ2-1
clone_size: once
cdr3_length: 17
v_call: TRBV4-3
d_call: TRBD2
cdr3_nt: TGCGCCAGCAGCCAAGATGTGACTAGCGGGGGGTACAATGAGCAGTTCTTC
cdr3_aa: CASSQDVTSGGYNEQFF

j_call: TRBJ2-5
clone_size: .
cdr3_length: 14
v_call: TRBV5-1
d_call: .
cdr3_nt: TGCGCCAGCACTAAGGACAGCACAGAGGAGACCCAGTACTTC
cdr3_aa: CASTKDSTEETQYF

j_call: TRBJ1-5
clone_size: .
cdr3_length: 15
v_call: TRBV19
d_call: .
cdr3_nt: TGTGCCAGTAGTGAGCAGGACTTTAGCAATCAGCCCCAGCATTTT
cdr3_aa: CASSEQDFSNQPQHF

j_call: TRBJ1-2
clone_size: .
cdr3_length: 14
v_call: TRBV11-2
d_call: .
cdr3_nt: TGTGCCAGCAGCCGGGGAGAGGGTGGGCATGGCTACACCTTC
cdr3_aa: CASSRGEGGHGYTF

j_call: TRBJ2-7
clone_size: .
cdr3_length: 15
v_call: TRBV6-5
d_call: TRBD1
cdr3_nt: TGTGCCAGCAGGTCTCCCGGGACAGGGGGCTTAGAGCAGTACTTC
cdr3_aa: CASRSPGTGGLEQYF